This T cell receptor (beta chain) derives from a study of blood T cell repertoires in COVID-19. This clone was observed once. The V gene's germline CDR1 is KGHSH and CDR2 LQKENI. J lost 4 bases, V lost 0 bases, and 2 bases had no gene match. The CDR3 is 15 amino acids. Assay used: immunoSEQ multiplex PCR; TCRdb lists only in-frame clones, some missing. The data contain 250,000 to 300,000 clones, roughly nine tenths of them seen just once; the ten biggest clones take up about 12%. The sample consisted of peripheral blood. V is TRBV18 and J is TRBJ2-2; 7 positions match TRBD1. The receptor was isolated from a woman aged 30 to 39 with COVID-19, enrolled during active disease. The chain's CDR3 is CASSPPDRATGELFF. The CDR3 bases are TGTGCCAGCTCACCACCAGACAGGGCCACCGGGGAGCTGTTTTTT.